This T cell receptor beta chain was found in a study of shared clonotypes between healthy human individuals. The study's findings and limits: Generation probabilities of non-shared clonotypes were lower (relative to those shared by all four donors). With few donors, the genetic and exposure-history diversity represented was limited.

Study processing details: In the immunoSEQ data, sequences were junction-only and lacked quality scores, so filtering differed. Only in-frame clones appear in the TCRdb table, and some are missing; sequencing was by immunoSEQ multiplex PCR. V and J calls plus clone size are reproduced from that table; the DNA served to infer D and trimming. The profile covers millions of clones, with roughly 93% appearing a single time and 0.39% taken by the ten largest. With respect to this clone: Its antigen is currently unknown. The sample contains more than one DNA sequence encoding this CDR3.

The germline V and J ends were trimmed by 0 bases and 4 bases, with 7 bases remaining between them. The V gene's germline CDR1 is SGHRS and CDR2 YFSETQ. This CDR3 region has 13 residues. The source material was naive CD4+ T cells from PBMCs. Subset noted: CD45RA+ positively selected. The sequence came from a young man in good health. Some clones in this sample may be carry-over from other donors' samples. V and J are TRBV5-1 and TRBJ2-5; tentative D call: TRBD2 (5 bases). The CDR3 protein is CASSLAGRETQYF. As DNA, the CDR3 is TGCGCCAGCAGCTTGGCTGGGAGAGAGACCCAGTACTTC.